A selection of T cell receptor beta chains follows, all from one sample in a study of blood T cell repertoires in COVID-19. The method was immunoSEQ multiplex PCR; TCRdb's version includes in-frame clones alone and lacks a portion of them. The sample lists more than 40,000 clones; 80% to 90% were seen once. Source material: peripheral blood. The receptor source for this set is a human donor in a cohort sampled during active COVID-19. The donor label of this sample is uncertain. CDR3s include the opening cysteine and the closing phenylalanine or tryptophan. Fields, in order: J gene, clone size, V gene, D gene, CDR3 DNA, CDR3 protein. D genes are given only for firm matches. Rows may omit the clone size; those that give it use once, few, many or a size class.

>TRBJ1-2|.|TRBV7-2|.
TGTGCCAGCAGCTTAGACAGCTCTGGCTACACCTTC
CASSLDSSGYTF
>TRBJ2-7|.|TRBV15|TRBD2
TGTGCCACCAGCCCACTAGCGGGGGAGTCCTACGAGCAGTACTTC
CATSPLAGESYEQYF
>TRBJ2-1|.|TRBV7-8|TRBD2
TGTGCCAGCAGCTCCCTTGGACTAGCGGGGGGGCTCGTAAATGAGCAGTTCTTC
CASSSLGLAGGLVNEQFF
>TRBJ2-7|.|TRBV5-1|TRBD2
TGCGCCAGCAGCCCTCGGGGGGGCCCCTACGAGCAGTACTTC
CASSPRGGPYEQYF
>TRBJ2-1|.|TRBV7-6|TRBD2
TGTGCCAGCAGCTTAGTGGGGCGGGGGGCCTCTTACAATGAGCAGTTCTTC
CASSLVGRGASYNEQFF
>TRBJ1-1|.|TRBV7-3|.
TGTGCCAGCAGCCCTAACCGAAGAAGCATGAACACTGAAGCTTTCTTT
CASSPNRRSMNTEAFF
>TRBJ1-5|.|TRBV6-5|TRBD1
TGTGCCAGCAGTTACGACAGGGGCAATCAGCCCCAGCATTTT
CASSYDRGNQPQHF
>TRBJ1-1|.|TRBV15|TRBD1
TGTGCCACCACCCAGGGGGGTACTCTGAACACTGAAGCTTTCTTT
CATTQGGTLNTEAFF
>TRBJ1-4|.|TRBV10-3|.
TGTGCCGCGGGCAAGGGGACGGGAGACAATGAAAAACTGTTTTTT
CAAGKGTGDNEKLFF
>TRBJ1-2|.|TRBV10-3|.
TGTGCCATCAGGGACAGTGCCCCCGATGGCTACACCTTC
CAIRDSAPDGYTF
>TRBJ1-3|.|TRBV5-1|.
TGCGCCAGCAGCTTGGACAGGGCCAGCTCTGGAAACACCATATATTTT
CASSLDRASSGNTIYF
>TRBJ2-1|.|TRBV29-1|TRBD1
TGCAGCGTACACCAGGGGGTTTTTGGCAATGAGCAGTTCTTC
CSVHQGVFGNEQFF
>TRBJ1-3|.|TRBV10-3|TRBD1
TGTGCCATCAGTGACCTGTGGACAGGCGGAAACACCATATATTTT
CAISDLWTGGNTIYF
>TRBJ1-2|few|TRBV7-2|.
TGTGCCAGCAGCTTAGACGGGGTCCGAGGGAATACTAACTATGGCTACACCTTC
CASSLDGVRGNTNYGYTF
>TRBJ1-3|.|TRBV29-1|.
TGCAGCGTTAGCGCCTCTGGAAACACCATATATTTT
CSVSASGNTIYF
>TRBJ2-7|.|TRBV15|TRBD1
TGTGCCACCAGCAGAGATGGGACAGGGGGCTACGAGCAGTACTTC
CATSRDGTGGYEQYF
>TRBJ2-5|.|TRBV7-3|.
TGTGCCAGCAGCACCGGGACAAGAGAGACCCAGTACTTC
CASSTGTRETQYF